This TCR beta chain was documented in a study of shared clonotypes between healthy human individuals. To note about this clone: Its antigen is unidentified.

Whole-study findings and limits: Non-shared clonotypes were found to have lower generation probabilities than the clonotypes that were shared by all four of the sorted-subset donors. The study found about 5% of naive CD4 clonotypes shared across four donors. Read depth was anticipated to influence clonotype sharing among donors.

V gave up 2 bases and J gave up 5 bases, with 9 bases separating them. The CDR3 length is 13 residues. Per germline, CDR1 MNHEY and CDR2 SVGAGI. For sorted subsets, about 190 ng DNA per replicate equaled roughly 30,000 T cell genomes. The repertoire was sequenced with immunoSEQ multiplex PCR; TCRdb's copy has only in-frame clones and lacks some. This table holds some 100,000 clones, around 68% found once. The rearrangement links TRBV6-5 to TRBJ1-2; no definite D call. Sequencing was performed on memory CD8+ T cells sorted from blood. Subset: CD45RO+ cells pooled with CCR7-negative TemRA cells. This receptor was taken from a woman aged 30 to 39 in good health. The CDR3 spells CASSYRKRYGYTF. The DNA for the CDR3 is TGTGCCAGCAGTTACCGGAAGAGATATGGCTACACCTTC.